The clone carrying this T cell receptor (beta chain) was found a few times. Its specificity is unknown. Germline V gene sequence: CDR1 GTSNPN, CDR2 SVGIG (reference sequence). This CDR3 region has 16 residues. V dropped 4 bases and J dropped 2; count of bases not matched to a gene: 11. These data belong to a study of cytomegalovirus exposure and HLA in healthy donors. Study background: Sequencing of about 179 million T cells in an earlier analysis found more than 100 million unique TCR beta sequences.

PCR primers comprised 60 Vbeta and 13 Jbeta primers. The protocol was immunoSEQ multiplex PCR, while the TCRdb copy is restricted to in-frame clones and leaves out a portion. The sample lists 160,000 or so clones; roughly four fifths were seen once. Study observations and caveats: The availability of immune exposure information extended only to CMV serostatus. Most TCR sequences proved rare, with some public TCRs found in many donors. A missense DCLRE1C variant was associated with V- and J-gene trimming of TCR beta chains in a later analysis, and an independent cohort replicated the association.

Sequenced sample: PBMCs. This receptor was identified in a woman in her forties or fifties in good health and CMV-seronegative. V gene TRBV30 combines with J gene TRBJ1-2, with 9 bases that match TRBD1. The CDR3 region is CAWNSQWDRVNYGYTF. CDR3 coding DNA: TGTGCCTGGAATTCTCAATGGGACAGGGTGAACTATGGCTACACCTTC.